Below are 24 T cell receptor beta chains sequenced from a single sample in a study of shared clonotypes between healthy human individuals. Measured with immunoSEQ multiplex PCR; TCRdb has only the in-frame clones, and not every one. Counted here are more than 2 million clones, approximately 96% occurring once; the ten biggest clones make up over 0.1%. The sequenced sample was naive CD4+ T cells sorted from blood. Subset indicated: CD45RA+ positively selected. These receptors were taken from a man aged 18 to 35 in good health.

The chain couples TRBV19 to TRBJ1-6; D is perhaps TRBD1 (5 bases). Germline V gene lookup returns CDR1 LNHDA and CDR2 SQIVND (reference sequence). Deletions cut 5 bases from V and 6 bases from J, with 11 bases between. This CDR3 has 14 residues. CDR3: CASSLQGGNSPLHF. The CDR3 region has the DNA TGTGCCAGTAGTCTCCAGGGTGGTAATTCACCCCTCCACTTT. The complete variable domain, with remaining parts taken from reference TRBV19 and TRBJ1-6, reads DGGITQSPKYLFRKEGQNVTLSCEQNLNHDAMYWYRQDPGQGLRLIYYSQIVNDFQKGDIAEGYSVSREKKESFPLTVTSAQKNPTAFYLCASSLQGGNSPLHFGNGTRLTVT.

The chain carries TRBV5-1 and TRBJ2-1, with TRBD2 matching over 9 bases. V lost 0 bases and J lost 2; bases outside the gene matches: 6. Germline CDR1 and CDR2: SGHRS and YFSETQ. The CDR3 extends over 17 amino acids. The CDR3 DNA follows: TGCGCCAGCAGCTTGGGGATAGCGGGGGCGGCCTACAATGAGCAGTTCTTC. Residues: CASSLGIAGAAYNEQFF.

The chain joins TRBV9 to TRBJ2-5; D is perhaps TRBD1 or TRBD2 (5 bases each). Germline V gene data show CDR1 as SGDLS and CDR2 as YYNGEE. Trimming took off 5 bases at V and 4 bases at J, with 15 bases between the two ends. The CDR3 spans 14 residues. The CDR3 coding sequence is TGTGCCAGCAGTGACCTGAGGGGCGTAGAGACCCAGTACTTC. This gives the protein CASSDLRGVETQYF.

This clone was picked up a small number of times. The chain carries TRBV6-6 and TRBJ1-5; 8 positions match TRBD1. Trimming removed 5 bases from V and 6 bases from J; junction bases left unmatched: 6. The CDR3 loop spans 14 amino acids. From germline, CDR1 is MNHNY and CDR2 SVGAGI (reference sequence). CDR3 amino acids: CASSRDRGPQPQHF. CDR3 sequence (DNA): TGTGCCAGCAGTCGAGACAGGGGCCCTCAGCCCCAGCATTTT.

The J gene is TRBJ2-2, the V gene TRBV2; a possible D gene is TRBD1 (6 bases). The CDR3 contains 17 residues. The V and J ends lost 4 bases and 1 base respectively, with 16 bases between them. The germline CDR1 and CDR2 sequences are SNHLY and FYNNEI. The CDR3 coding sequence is TGTGCCAGCAGTGTATCAGTCTGGGGGCGGAACACCGGGGAGCTGTTTTTT. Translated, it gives CASSVSVWGRNTGELFF.

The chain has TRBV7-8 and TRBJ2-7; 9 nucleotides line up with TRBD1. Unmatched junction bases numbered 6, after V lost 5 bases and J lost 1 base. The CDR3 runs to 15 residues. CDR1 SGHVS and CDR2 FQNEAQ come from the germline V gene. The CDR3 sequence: CASSTGQGQSYEQYF. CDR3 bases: TGTGCCAGCAGCACGGGACAGGGTCAATCCTACGAGCAGTACTTC.

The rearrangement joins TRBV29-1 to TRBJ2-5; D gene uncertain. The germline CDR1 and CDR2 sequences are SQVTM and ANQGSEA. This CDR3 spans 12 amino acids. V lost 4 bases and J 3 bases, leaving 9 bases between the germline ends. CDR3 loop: CSVGGREETQYF. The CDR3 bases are TGCAGCGTTGGAGGACGGGAAGAGACCCAGTACTTC. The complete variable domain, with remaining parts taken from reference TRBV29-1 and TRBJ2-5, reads SAVISQKPSRDICQRGTSLTIQCQVDSQVTMMFWYRQQPGQSLTLIATANQGSEATYESGFVIDKFPISRPNLTFSTLTVSNMSPEDSSIYLCSVGGREETQYFGPGTRLLVL.

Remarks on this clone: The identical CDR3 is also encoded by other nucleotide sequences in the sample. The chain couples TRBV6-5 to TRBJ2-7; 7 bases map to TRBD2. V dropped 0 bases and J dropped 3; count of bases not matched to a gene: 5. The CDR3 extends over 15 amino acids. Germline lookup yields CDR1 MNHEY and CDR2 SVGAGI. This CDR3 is CASSYSGLAVYEQYF. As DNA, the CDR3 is TGTGCCAGCAGTTACTCTGGGCTAGCGGTCTACGAGCAGTACTTC.

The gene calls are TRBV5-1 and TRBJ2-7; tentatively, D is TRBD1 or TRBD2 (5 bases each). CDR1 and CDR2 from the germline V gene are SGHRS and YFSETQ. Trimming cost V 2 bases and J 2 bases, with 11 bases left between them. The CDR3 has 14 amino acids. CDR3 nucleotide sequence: TGCGCCAGCAGCTTTGAAGGGACGACCTACGAGCAGTACTTC. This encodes CASSFEGTTYEQYF.

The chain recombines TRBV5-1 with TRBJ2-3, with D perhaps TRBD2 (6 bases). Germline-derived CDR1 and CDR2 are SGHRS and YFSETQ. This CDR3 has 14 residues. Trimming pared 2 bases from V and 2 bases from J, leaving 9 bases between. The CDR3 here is CASSFPSDTDTQYF. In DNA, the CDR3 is TGCGCCAGCAGCTTCCCTAGCGACACAGATACGCAGTATTTT.

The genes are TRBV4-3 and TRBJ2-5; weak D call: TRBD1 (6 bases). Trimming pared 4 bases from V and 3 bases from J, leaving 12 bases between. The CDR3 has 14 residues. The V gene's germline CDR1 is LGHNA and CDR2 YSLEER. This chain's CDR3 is CASSLERGKETQYF. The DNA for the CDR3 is TGCGCCAGCAGCCTTGAGAGGGGGAAAGAGACCCAGTACTTC.

The CDR3 loop reads CASWGQGASNYGYTF. DNA of the CDR3: TGTGCCAGCTGGGGACAGGGGGCGTCGAATTATGGCTACACCTTC. The chain couples TRBV6-1 to TRBJ1-2; TRBD1 matches at 12 bases. The CDR3 covers 15 residues. Unmatched junction bases numbered 9, after V lost 8 bases and J lost 5 bases. From germline, CDR1 is MNHNS and CDR2 SASEGT.

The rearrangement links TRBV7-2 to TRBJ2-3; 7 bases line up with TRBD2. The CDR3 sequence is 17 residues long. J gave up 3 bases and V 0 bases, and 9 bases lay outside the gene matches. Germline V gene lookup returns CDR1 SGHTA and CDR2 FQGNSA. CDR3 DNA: TGTGCCAGCAGCTTAGCCGGACTAGTTATTGAGACAGATACGCAGTATTTT. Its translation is CASSLAGLVIETDTQYF. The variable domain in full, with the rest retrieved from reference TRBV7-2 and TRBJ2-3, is GAGVSQSPSNKVTEKGKDVELRCDPISGHTALYWYRQSLGQGLEFLIYFQGNSAPDKSGLPSDRFSAERTGGSVSTLTIQRTQQEDSAVYLCASSLAGLVIETDTQYFGPGTRLTVL.

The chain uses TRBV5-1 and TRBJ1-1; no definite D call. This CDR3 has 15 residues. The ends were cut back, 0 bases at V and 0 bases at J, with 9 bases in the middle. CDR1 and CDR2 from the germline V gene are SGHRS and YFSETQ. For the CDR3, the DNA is TGCGCCAGCAGCTTGGTGACAAGCATGAACACTGAAGCTTTCTTT. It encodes CASSLVTSMNTEAFF. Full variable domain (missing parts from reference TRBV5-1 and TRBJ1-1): KAGVTQTPRYLIKTRGQQVTLSCSPISGHRSVSWYQQTPGQGLQFLFEYFSETQRNKGNFPGRFSGRQFSNSRSEMNVSTLELGDSALYLCASSLVTSMNTEAFFGQGTRLTVV.

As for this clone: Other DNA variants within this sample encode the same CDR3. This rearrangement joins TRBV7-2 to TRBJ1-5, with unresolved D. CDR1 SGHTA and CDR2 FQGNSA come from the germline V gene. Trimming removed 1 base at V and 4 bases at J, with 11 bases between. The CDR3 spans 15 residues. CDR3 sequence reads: CASSLDGRDNQPQHF. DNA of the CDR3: TGTGCCAGCAGCTTAGACGGCAGAGATAATCAGCCCCAGCATTTT.

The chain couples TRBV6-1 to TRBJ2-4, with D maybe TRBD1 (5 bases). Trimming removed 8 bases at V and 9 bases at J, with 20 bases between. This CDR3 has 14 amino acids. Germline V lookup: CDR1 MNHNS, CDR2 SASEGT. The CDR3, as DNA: TGTGCCAGCCGGCAGGCGGCAGGGATGGGCATTCAGTACTTC. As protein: CASRQAAGMGIQYF.

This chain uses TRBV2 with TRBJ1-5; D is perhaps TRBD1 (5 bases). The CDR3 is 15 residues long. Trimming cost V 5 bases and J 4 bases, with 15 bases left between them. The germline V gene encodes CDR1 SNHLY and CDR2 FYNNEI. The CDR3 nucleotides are TGTGCCAGCAGTCCCTGGGGGACGGTAAATCAGCCCCAGCATTTT. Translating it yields CASSPWGTVNQPQHF.

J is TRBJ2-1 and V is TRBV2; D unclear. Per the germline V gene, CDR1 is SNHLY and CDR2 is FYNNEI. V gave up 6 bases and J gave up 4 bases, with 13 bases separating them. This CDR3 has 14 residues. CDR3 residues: CASSENQRYNEQFF. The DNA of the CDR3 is TGTGCCAGCAGCGAGAATCAGAGATACAATGAGCAGTTCTTC.

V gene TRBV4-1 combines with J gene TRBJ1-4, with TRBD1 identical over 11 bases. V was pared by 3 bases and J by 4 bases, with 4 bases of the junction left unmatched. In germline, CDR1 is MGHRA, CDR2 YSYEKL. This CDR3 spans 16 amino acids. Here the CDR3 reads CASSQGQGVINEKLFF. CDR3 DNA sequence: TGCGCCAGCAGCCAGGGACAGGGGGTGATTAATGAAAAACTGTTTTTT.

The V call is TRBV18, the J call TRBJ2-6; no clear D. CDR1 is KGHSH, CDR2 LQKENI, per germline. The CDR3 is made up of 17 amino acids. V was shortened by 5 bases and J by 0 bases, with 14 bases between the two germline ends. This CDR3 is CASSLTTVLSGANVLTF. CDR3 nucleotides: TGTGCCAGCTCATTAACCACAGTTCTCTCTGGGGCCAACGTCCTGACTTTC.

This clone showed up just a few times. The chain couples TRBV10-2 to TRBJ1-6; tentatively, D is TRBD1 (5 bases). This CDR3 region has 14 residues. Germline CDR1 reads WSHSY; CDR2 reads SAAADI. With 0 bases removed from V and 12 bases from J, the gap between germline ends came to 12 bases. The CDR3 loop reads CASSESGARGPLHF. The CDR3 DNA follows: TGCGCCAGCAGTGAGTCAGGGGCCCGGGGACCCCTCCACTTT.

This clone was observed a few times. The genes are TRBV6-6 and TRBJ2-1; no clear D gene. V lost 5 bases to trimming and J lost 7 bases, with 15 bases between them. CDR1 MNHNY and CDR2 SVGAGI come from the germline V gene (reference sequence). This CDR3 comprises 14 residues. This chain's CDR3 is CASSHINDWNEQFF. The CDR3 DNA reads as TGTGCCAGCAGTCACATCAACGATTGGAATGAGCAGTTCTTC.

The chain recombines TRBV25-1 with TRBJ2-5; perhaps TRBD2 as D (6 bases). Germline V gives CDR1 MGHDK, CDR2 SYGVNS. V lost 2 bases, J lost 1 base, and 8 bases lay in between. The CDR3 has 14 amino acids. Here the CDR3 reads CASSEGGIQETQYF. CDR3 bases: TGTGCCAGCAGTGAAGGGGGGATCCAAGAGACCCAGTACTTC. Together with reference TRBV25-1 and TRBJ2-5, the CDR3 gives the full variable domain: EADIYQTPRYLVIGTGKKITLECSQTMGHDKMYWYQQDPGMELHLIHYSYGVNSTEKGDLSSESTVSRIRTEHFPLTLESARPSHTSQYLCASSEGGIQETQYFGPGTRLLVL.

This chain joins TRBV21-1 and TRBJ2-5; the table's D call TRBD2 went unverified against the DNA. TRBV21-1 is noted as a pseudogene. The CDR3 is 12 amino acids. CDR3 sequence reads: CARAGNQETQYF. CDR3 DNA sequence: TGTGCCAGAGCGGGGAACCAAGAGACCCAGTACTTC.